The entry that follows covers one T cell receptor (beta chain) sequence. Its specificity is unknown. These data belong to a study of cytomegalovirus exposure and HLA in healthy donors. Study summary: An earlier analysis identified 117 million unique TCR beta sequences in about 170 million T cells.

The CDR3 is 12 residues long. Between the trimmed V and J ends, which lost 2 bases and 6 bases, there was a span of 7 bases. Per the germline V gene, CDR1 is SEHNR and CDR2 is FQNEAQ (reference sequence). Study findings and constraints: Researchers reported from a later analysis that most CMV-associated TCR beta chains appeared HLA-restricted.

PCR amplification relied on 60 Vbeta primers (plus 13 Jbeta primers). Assay used: immunoSEQ multiplex PCR; TCRdb lists only in-frame clones, some missing. This table has more than 50,000 clones, around two thirds appearing once. This rearrangement joins TRBV7-9 to TRBJ1-2; D is ambiguous. This receptor was identified in a woman aged 55-70 years in good health and CMV-seropositive. Sequencing used PBMCs. The CDR3 loop reads CASSLLPDGYTF. Written as DNA, the CDR3 is TGTGCCAGCAGCTTACTTCCTGATGGCTACACCTTC.